Listed below are T cell receptor beta chains from one sample, sequenced in a study of CD8+ T cells in alopecia areata. Assay used: immunoSEQ multiplex PCR; TCRdb lists only in-frame clones, some missing. The sample lists some 190,000 clones; roughly half were seen once. Sample: CD8+ T cells sorted from blood, taken between weeks 51 and 52, from a patient treated with tofacitinib. These receptors all stem from a human donor with alopecia areata. Each CDR3 is given with its conserved first and last residue. Fields, in order: J gene, clone size, V gene, D gene, CDR3 DNA, CDR3 protein. D genes are given only for firm matches. Clone size is shown for a subset of rows, as once, few, many or a class of expanded clone.

j_gene: TRBJ2-5; abundance: few; v_gene: TRBV10-3; d_gene: .; CDR3nt: TGTGCCATCAGTGCCGGGGAGACCCAGTACTTC; CDR3aa: CAISAGETQYF
j_gene: TRBJ1-6; abundance: .; v_gene: TRBV4-2; d_gene: .; CDR3nt: TGTGCCAGCAGCCAAGGCGAGAAGGATTCACCCCTCCACTTT; CDR3aa: CASSQGEKDSPLHF
j_gene: TRBJ2-1; abundance: .; v_gene: TRBV6-1; d_gene: .; CDR3nt: TGTGCCAGCAGTTCAGACAGCCACCAGACCAATGAGCAGTTCTTC; CDR3aa: CASSSDSHQTNEQFF
j_gene: TRBJ1-1; abundance: .; v_gene: TRBV5-6; d_gene: .; CDR3nt: TGTGCCAGCAGCCAAACAGGGAACGGCACTGAAGCTTTCTTT; CDR3aa: CASSQTGNGTEAFF
j_gene: TRBJ1-2; abundance: .; v_gene: TRBV6-5; d_gene: TRBD1; CDR3nt: TGTGCCAGCAGTTACTCGGGGACAGGGGACTATGGCTACACCTTC; CDR3aa: CASSYSGTGDYGYTF
j_gene: TRBJ2-6; abundance: .; v_gene: TRBV7-2; d_gene: .; CDR3nt: TGTGCCAGCAGCCCCAGGGGCAGGGCTGGGGCCAACGTCCTGACTTTC; CDR3aa: CASSPRGRAGANVLTF
j_gene: TRBJ1-2; abundance: few; v_gene: TRBV29-1; d_gene: .; CDR3nt: TGCAGCGTTGAAACACCACGCGGGAGGGATTCTAACTATGGCTACACCTTC; CDR3aa: CSVETPRGRDSNYGYTF
j_gene: TRBJ2-7; abundance: .; v_gene: TRBV5-6; d_gene: TRBD1; CDR3nt: TGTGCCAGCAGCGTCTTGGGACAGGACTACGAGCAGTACTTC; CDR3aa: CASSVLGQDYEQYF
j_gene: TRBJ2-1; abundance: many; v_gene: TRBV6-5; d_gene: .; CDR3nt: TGTGCCAGCAGTTGGGGTAGCAAAGGCAATGAGCAGTTCTTC; CDR3aa: CASSWGSKGNEQFF
j_gene: TRBJ2-7; abundance: .; v_gene: TRBV5-5; d_gene: .; CDR3nt: TGTGCCAGCAGTCGAGACAGATCCATATCCTACGAGCAGTACTTC; CDR3aa: CASSRDRSISYEQYF
j_gene: TRBJ2-2; abundance: .; v_gene: TRBV6-5; d_gene: .; CDR3nt: TGTGCCAGCACGGGAAATTTCGCCGGGGAGCTGTTTTTT; CDR3aa: CASTGNFAGELFF
j_gene: TRBJ2-2; abundance: .; v_gene: TRBV15; d_gene: .; CDR3nt: TGTGCCACCAGCAGCGCTGAAATAAGCCCTCCCGGGGAGCTGTTTTTT; CDR3aa: CATSSAEISPPGELFF
j_gene: TRBJ2-1; abundance: .; v_gene: TRBV2; d_gene: .; CDR3nt: TGTGCCAGCGGCACGACAGAGCAGTTCTTC; CDR3aa: CASGTTEQFF
j_gene: TRBJ2-2; abundance: few; v_gene: TRBV30; d_gene: .; CDR3nt: TGTGCCTCGTACACCTATGGCGGGGAGCTGTTTTTT; CDR3aa: CASYTYGGELFF
j_gene: TRBJ2-1; abundance: few; v_gene: TRBV2; d_gene: TRBD1; CDR3nt: TGTGCCAGCAGTGGGGGACAGGGTGGAACCTACAATGAGCAGTTCTTC; CDR3aa: CASSGGQGGTYNEQFF
j_gene: TRBJ2-1; abundance: .; v_gene: TRBV10-3; d_gene: .; CDR3nt: TGTGCCATCAGTGTCGGTTCTTTTAGTGAGCAGTTCTTC; CDR3aa: CAISVGSFSEQFF
j_gene: TRBJ2-1; abundance: .; v_gene: TRBV4-1; d_gene: TRBD2; CDR3nt: TGCGCCAGCAGCCAAGCTAGCGGGGCCTACAATGAGCAGTTCTTC; CDR3aa: CASSQASGAYNEQFF
j_gene: TRBJ1-1; abundance: few; v_gene: TRBV6-5; d_gene: .; CDR3nt: TGTGCCAGCAGTTATGGCACTGAAGCTTTCTTT; CDR3aa: CASSYGTEAFF
j_gene: TRBJ2-3; abundance: .; v_gene: TRBV6-5; d_gene: .; CDR3nt: TGTGCCAGCAGTTACGTGGTTACAGATACGCAGTATTTT; CDR3aa: CASSYVVTDTQYF
j_gene: TRBJ2-5; abundance: few; v_gene: TRBV10-3; d_gene: TRBD2; CDR3nt: TGTGCCATCAGACTCGGACTAGATCGGGAGACCCAGTACTTC; CDR3aa: CAIRLGLDRETQYF
j_gene: TRBJ2-7; abundance: .; v_gene: TRBV5-1; d_gene: TRBD1; CDR3nt: TGCGCCAGCAGCACAGGACAGGGGCGAGAGCAGTACTTC; CDR3aa: CASSTGQGREQYF
j_gene: TRBJ2-5; abundance: .; v_gene: TRBV4-1; d_gene: .; CDR3nt: TGCGCCAGCAGCCAAGTGGAGACCCAGTACTTC; CDR3aa: CASSQVETQYF
j_gene: TRBJ2-2; abundance: few; v_gene: TRBV15; d_gene: .; CDR3nt: TGTGCCACCAGCAGAGTGGGGACGGACACCGGGGAGCTGTTTTTT; CDR3aa: CATSRVGTDTGELFF
j_gene: TRBJ2-6; abundance: .; v_gene: TRBV7-9; d_gene: .; CDR3nt: TGTGCCAGCAGCTTAGAGGTCCTTTCCGGGGCCAACGTCCTGACTTTC; CDR3aa: CASSLEVLSGANVLTF
j_gene: TRBJ1-2; abundance: once; v_gene: TRBV9; d_gene: TRBD1; CDR3nt: TGTGCCAGCAGTGACAGGGGCTATGGCTACACCTTC; CDR3aa: CASSDRGYGYTF
j_gene: TRBJ1-5; abundance: .; v_gene: TRBV5-1; d_gene: .; CDR3nt: TGCGCCAGCAGTCAGGACCGAAATAGCAATCAGCCCCAGCATTTT; CDR3aa: CASSQDRNSNQPQHF
j_gene: TRBJ2-5; abundance: .; v_gene: TRBV30; d_gene: .; CDR3nt: TGTGCCTGGAGTGCGCTCAGGGGATCACGGGAGACCCAGTACTTC; CDR3aa: CAWSALRGSRETQYF
j_gene: TRBJ1-6; abundance: few; v_gene: TRBV9; d_gene: .; CDR3nt: TGTGCCAGCAGCGAAACCGGGACGGAAAATTCACCCCTCCACTTT; CDR3aa: CASSETGTENSPLHF
j_gene: TRBJ2-7; abundance: .; v_gene: TRBV11-2; d_gene: .; CDR3nt: TGTGCCAGCAGCTTCAAAAGCTACGAGCAGTACTTC; CDR3aa: CASSFKSYEQYF
j_gene: TRBJ2-1; abundance: .; v_gene: TRBV2; d_gene: .; CDR3nt: TGTGCCAGCAGTGGCGGACTGAACAATGAGCAGTTCTTC; CDR3aa: CASSGGLNNEQFF
j_gene: TRBJ1-2; abundance: .; v_gene: TRBV29-1; d_gene: .; CDR3nt: TGCAGCGTTCCAACCCTCCGGGGAGGGGTCTATGGCTACACCTTC; CDR3aa: CSVPTLRGGVYGYTF
j_gene: TRBJ2-1; abundance: .; v_gene: TRBV7-9; d_gene: .; CDR3nt: TGTGCCAGCAGCGACCCCGTTCAGTTCTTC; CDR3aa: CASSDPVQFF
j_gene: TRBJ1-6; abundance: .; v_gene: TRBV6-5; d_gene: .; CDR3nt: TGTGCCAGCAGTTACGAAGTTCCAGACACATCACCCCTCCACTTT; CDR3aa: CASSYEVPDTSPLHF
j_gene: TRBJ1-2; abundance: .; v_gene: TRBV6-1; d_gene: .; CDR3nt: TGTGCCAGCAGTGTCCACGGGAGCTTCGCGGGTGGCTACACCTTC; CDR3aa: CASSVHGSFAGGYTF
j_gene: TRBJ2-1; abundance: few; v_gene: TRBV5-1; d_gene: .; CDR3nt: TGCGCCAGCAGCCGGTACGGGGGCTCCTACAATGAGCAGTTCTTC; CDR3aa: CASSRYGGSYNEQFF
j_gene: TRBJ2-1; abundance: .; v_gene: TRBV7-9; d_gene: .; CDR3nt: TGTGCCAGCAGCGCGGACAGAGCCGAGCAGTTCTTC; CDR3aa: CASSADRAEQFF
j_gene: TRBJ2-7; abundance: few; v_gene: TRBV6-5; d_gene: .; CDR3nt: TGTGCCAGCAGTCCCAGCGGCAGCTCCTACGAGCAGTACTTC; CDR3aa: CASSPSGSSYEQYF
j_gene: TRBJ2-5; abundance: .; v_gene: TRBV10-3; d_gene: .; CDR3nt: TGTGCCATCAGTGAGTTCAGGGGTGAAGAGACCCAGTACTTC; CDR3aa: CAISEFRGEETQYF
j_gene: TRBJ1-1; abundance: few; v_gene: TRBV10-3; d_gene: TRBD1; CDR3nt: TGTGCCATCGGTGGACAGGGTAACACTGAAGCTTTCTTT; CDR3aa: CAIGGQGNTEAFF
j_gene: TRBJ2-7; abundance: .; v_gene: TRBV27; d_gene: .; CDR3nt: TGTGCCAGCAGTTTTTCGTGGGGCCCCAGATTCTACGAGCAGTACTTC; CDR3aa: CASSFSWGPRFYEQYF
j_gene: TRBJ1-5; abundance: .; v_gene: TRBV2; d_gene: .; CDR3nt: TGTGCCAGCAGTGAATTGAGTGCGATCGGTAATCAGCCCCAGCATTTT; CDR3aa: CASSELSAIGNQPQHF
j_gene: TRBJ2-1; abundance: .; v_gene: TRBV7-9; d_gene: .; CDR3nt: TGTGCCAGCAGCTCCCGGGACCACTACAATGAGCAGTTCTTC; CDR3aa: CASSSRDHYNEQFF
j_gene: TRBJ2-1; abundance: .; v_gene: TRBV29-1; d_gene: TRBD1; CDR3nt: TGCAGCGTTGACAGGACAGGGGGCTTTTCTGAGCAGTTCTTC; CDR3aa: CSVDRTGGFSEQFF
j_gene: TRBJ1-2; abundance: few; v_gene: TRBV5-1; d_gene: .; CDR3nt: TGCGCCAGCAGCTTGGCCACTAACTATGGCTACACCTTC; CDR3aa: CASSLATNYGYTF
j_gene: TRBJ2-5; abundance: .; v_gene: TRBV14; d_gene: TRBD2; CDR3nt: TGTGCCAGCGGGCCGCGGGGGCAAGAGACCCAGTACTTC; CDR3aa: CASGPRGQETQYF
j_gene: TRBJ1-1; abundance: .; v_gene: TRBV27; d_gene: TRBD1; CDR3nt: TGTGCCAGCAGTTTGAGGGGGCTTATGTACACTGAAGCTTTCTTT; CDR3aa: CASSLRGLMYTEAFF
j_gene: TRBJ2-7; abundance: .; v_gene: TRBV27; d_gene: .; CDR3nt: TGTGCCAGCAAGGAGGGGGCTGGGGAGCAGTACTTC; CDR3aa: CASKEGAGEQYF
j_gene: TRBJ1-6; abundance: few; v_gene: TRBV4-3; d_gene: .; CDR3nt: TGCGCCAGCAGCCCCCAAGTGGAGTATAATTCACCCCTCCACTTT; CDR3aa: CASSPQVEYNSPLHF
j_gene: TRBJ2-7; abundance: .; v_gene: TRBV5-1; d_gene: .; CDR3nt: TGCGCCAGCAGCTCGAGGGGCAGGGAAAACGAGCAGTACTTC; CDR3aa: CASSSRGRENEQYF
j_gene: TRBJ1-1; abundance: .; v_gene: TRBV30; d_gene: .; CDR3nt: TGTGCCTGGAGTCCGGAATATACTGAAGCTTTCTTT; CDR3aa: CAWSPEYTEAFF
j_gene: TRBJ2-3; abundance: few; v_gene: TRBV10-3; d_gene: .; CDR3nt: TGTGCCATCAGTGAGCCGGGTTCTGCCACAGATACGCAGTATTTT; CDR3aa: CAISEPGSATDTQYF
j_gene: TRBJ2-3; abundance: .; v_gene: TRBV5-5; d_gene: .; CDR3nt: TGTGCCAGCAGCTTGGCAACCCCTCGGAGCGTGCAGTATTTT; CDR3aa: CASSLATPRSVQYF